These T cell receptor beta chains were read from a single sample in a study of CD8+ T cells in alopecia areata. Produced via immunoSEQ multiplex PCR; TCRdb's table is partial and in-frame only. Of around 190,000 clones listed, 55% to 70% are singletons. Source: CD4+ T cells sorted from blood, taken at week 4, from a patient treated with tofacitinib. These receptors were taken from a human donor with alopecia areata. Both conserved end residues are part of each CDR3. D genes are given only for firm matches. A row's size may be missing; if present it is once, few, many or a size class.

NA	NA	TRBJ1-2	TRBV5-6	CASSTRRSTGYTF	TGTGCCAGCAGCACCCGCCGGAGCACTGGCTACACCTTC
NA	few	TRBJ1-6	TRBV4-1	CASSGWEEGNSPLHF	TGCGCCAGCAGCGGATGGGAGGAGGGTAATTCACCCCTCCACTTT
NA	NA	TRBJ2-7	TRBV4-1	CASSQDPGREQYF	TGCGCCAGCAGCCAAGATCCGGGAAGAGAGCAGTACTTC
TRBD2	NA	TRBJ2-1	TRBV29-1	CSARGWNEQFF	TGCAGCGCGCGGGGGTGGAATGAGCAGTTCTTC
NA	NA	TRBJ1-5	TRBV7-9	CASSLAAGAQHF	TGTGCCAGCAGCTTAGCTGCGGGGGCCCAGCATTTT
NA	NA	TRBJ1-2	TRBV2	CASSDRAGPFYGYTF	TGTGCCAGCAGTGATCGGGCAGGGCCTTTCTATGGCTACACCTTC
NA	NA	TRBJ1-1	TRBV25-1	CASSRATEAFF	TGTGCCAGCAGTCGGGCCACTGAAGCTTTCTTT
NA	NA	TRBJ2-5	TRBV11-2	CASSLLAIETQYF	TGTGCCAGCAGCTTGCTAGCGATCGAGACCCAGTACTTC
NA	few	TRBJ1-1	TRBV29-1	CSANKWENTEAFF	TGCAGCGCTAACAAGTGGGAGAACACTGAAGCTTTCTTT
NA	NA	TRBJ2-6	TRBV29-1	CSAHDFSGANVLTF	TGCAGCGCGCATGATTTCTCTGGGGCCAACGTCCTGACTTTC
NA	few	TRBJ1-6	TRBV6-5	CASSYGSSYNSPLHF	TGTGCCAGCAGTTACGGGAGCTCCTATAATTCACCCCTCCACTTT
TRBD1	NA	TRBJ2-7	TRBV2	CASFRDRDGEQYF	TGTGCCAGTTTCCGGGACAGGGACGGCGAGCAGTACTTC
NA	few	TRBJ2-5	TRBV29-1	CSVEDGVAHLVQETQYF	TGCAGCGTTGAAGATGGCGTGGCCCACTTAGTGCAAGAGACCCAGTACTTC
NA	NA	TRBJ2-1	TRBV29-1	CSVEGQSSYNEQFF	TGCAGCGTTGAGGGCCAGAGCTCCTACAATGAGCAGTTCTTC
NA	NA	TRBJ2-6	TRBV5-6	CASSLVRVFSGANVLTF	TGTGCCAGCAGCTTGGTCAGGGTCTTTTCAGGGGCCAACGTCCTGACTTTC
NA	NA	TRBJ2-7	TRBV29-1	CSGRRLGYEQYF	TGCAGCGGTCGTCGGTTGGGCTACGAGCAGTACTTC
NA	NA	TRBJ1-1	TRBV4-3	CASSAQSNTEAFF	TGCGCCAGCAGCGCCCAATCGAACACTGAAGCTTTCTTT
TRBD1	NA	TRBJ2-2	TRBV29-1	CSVETGQGNGELFF	TGCAGCGTTGAGACCGGACAGGGGAACGGGGAGCTGTTTTTT